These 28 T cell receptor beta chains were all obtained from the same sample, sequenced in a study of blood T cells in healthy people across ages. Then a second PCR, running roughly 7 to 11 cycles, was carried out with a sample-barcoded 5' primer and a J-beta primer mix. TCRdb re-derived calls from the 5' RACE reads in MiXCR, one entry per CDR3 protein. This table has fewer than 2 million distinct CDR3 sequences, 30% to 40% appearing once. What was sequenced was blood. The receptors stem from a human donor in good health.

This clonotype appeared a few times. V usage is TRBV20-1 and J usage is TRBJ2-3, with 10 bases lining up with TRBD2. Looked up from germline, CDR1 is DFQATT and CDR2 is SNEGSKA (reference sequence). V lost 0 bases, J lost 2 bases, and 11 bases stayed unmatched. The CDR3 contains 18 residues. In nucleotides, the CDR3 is TGCAGTGCTAGAGATTGGAAGGGACTAGCGACCCTCACAGATACGCAGTATTTT. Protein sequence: CSARDWKGLATLTDTQYF.

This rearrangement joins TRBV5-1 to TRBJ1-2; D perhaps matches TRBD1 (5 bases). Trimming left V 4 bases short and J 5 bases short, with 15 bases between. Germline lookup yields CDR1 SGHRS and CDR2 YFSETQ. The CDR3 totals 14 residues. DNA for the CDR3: TGCGCCAGCAGCCCTCTAAGTGGGGGGTATGGCTACACCTTC. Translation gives CASSPLSGGYGYTF.

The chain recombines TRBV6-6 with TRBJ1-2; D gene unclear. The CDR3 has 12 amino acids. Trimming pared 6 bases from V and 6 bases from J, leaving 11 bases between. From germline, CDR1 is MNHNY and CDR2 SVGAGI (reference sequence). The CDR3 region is CASRGSRNGYTF. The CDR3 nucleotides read TGTGCCAGCAGAGGGAGTCGAAATGGCTACACCTTC.

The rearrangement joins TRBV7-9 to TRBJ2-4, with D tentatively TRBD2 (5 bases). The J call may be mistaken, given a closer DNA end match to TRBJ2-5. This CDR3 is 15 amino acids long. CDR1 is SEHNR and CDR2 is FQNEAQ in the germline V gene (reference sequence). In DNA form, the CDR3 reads TGTGCCAGCAGCTTAGCTAACCCTAGCTTGGGGACCCAGTACTTC. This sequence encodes CASSLANPSLGTQYF.

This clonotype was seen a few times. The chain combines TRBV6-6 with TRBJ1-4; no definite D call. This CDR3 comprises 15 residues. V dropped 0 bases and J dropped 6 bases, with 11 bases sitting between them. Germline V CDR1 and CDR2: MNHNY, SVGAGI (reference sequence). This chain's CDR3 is CASSYSEGIDEKLFF. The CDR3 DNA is TGTGCCAGCAGTTACTCGGAAGGGATCGATGAAAAACTGTTTTTT.

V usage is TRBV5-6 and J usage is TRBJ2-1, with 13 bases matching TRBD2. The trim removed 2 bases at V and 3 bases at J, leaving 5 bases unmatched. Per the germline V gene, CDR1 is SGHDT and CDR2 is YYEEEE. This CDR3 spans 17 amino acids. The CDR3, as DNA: TGTGCCAGCAGCTTACGACTAGCGGGGGGAAACTACAATGAGCAGTTCTTC. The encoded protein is CASSLRLAGGNYNEQFF.

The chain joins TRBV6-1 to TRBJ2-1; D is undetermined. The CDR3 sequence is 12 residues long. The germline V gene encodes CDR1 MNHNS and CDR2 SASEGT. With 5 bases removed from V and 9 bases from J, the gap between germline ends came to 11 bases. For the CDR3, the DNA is TGTGCCAGCAGTCGAGAAGTCAGTGAGCAGTTCTTC. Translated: CASSREVSEQFF.

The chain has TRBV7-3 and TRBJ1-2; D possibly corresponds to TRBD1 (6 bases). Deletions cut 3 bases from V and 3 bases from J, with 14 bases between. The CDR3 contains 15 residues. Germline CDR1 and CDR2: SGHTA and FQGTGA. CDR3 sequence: CASSFGRGDDYGYTF. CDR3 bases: TGTGCCAGCAGCTTCGGCAGGGGCGACGACTATGGCTACACCTTC.

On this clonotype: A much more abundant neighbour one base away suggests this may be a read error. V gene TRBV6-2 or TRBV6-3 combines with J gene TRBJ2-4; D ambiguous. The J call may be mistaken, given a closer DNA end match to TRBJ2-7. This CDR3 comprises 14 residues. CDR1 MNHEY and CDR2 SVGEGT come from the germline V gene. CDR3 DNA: TGTGCCTGCAGTTATGTCAACAGCACCTACGAGCAGTACTTC. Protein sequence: CACSYVNSTYEQYF.

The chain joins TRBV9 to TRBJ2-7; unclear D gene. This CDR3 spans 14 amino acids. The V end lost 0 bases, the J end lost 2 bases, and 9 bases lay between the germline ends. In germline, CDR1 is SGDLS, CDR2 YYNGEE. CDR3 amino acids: CASSVEGFPYEQYF. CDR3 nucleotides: TGTGCCAGCAGCGTAGAAGGGTTCCCCTACGAGCAGTACTTC.

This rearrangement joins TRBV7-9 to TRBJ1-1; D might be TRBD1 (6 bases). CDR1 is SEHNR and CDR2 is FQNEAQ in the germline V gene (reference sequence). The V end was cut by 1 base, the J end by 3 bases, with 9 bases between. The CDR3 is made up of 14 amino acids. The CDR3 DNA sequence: TGTGCCAGCAGCTTAGGACAGGTATACACTGAAGCTTTCTTT. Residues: CASSLGQVYTEAFF.

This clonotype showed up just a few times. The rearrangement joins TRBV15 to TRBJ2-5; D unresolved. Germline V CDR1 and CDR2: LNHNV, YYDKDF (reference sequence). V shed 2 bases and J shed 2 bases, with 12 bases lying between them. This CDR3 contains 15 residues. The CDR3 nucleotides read TGTGCCACCAGCAGATATTTAACGGCTCAAGAGACCCAGTACTTC. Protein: CATSRYLTAQETQYF.

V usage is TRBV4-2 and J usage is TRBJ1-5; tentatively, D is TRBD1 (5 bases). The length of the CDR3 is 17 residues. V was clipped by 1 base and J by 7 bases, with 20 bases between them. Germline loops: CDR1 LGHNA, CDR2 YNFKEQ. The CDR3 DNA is TGTGCCAGCAGCCAAGGATTCCGGGACGGGGGGATCCAGCCCCAGCATTTT. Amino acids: CASSQGFRDGGIQPQHF.

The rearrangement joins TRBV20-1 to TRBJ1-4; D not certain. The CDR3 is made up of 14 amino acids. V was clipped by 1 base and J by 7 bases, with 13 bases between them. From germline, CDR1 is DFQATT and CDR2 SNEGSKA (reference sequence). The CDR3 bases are TGCAGTGCTAGAGTTTGGCTCCTGGGTGAAAAACTGTTTTTT. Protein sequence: CSARVWLLGEKLFF.

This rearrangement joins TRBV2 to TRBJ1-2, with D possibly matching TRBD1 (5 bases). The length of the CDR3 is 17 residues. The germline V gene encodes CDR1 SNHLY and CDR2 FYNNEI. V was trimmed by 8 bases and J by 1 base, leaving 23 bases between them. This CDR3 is CASPKLRDLGVNYGYTF. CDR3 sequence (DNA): TGTGCCAGCCCGAAATTACGGGACCTGGGGGTTAACTATGGCTACACCTTC.

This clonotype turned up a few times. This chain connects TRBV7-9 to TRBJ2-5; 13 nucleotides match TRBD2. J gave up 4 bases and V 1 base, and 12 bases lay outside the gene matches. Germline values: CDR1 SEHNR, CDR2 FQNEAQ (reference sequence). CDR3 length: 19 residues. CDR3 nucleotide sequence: TGTGCCAGCAGCTTAGTATTGGGACTAGCGGGGCAACCCGGAGAGACCCAGTACTTC. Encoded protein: CASSLVLGLAGQPGETQYF.

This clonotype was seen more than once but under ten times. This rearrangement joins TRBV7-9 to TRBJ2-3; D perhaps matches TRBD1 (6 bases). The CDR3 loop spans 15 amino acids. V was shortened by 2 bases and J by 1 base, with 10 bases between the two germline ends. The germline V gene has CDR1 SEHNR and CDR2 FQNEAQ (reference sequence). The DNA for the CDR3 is TGTGCCAGCAGCTTACAGGGGATCGGCACAGATACGCAGTATTTT. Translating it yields CASSLQGIGTDTQYF.

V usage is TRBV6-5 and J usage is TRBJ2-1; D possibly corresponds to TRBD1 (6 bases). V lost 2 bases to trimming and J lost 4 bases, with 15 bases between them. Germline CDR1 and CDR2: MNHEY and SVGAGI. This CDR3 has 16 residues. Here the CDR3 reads CASSYPAGTKYNEQFF. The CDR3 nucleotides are TGTGCCAGCAGTTACCCGGCCGGGACAAAATACAATGAGCAGTTCTTC.

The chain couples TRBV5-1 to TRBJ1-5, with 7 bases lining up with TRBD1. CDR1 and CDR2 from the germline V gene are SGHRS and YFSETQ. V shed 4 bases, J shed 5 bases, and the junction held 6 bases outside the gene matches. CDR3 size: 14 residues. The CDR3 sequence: CASSLTGEHQPQHF. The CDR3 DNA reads TGCGCCAGCAGCCTCACAGGGGAGCATCAGCCCCAGCATTTT.

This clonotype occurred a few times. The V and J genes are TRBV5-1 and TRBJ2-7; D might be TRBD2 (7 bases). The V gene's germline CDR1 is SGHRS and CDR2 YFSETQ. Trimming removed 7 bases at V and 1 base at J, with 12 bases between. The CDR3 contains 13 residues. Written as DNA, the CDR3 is TGCGCCAGCGGGGGGGCAGGTTCCTACGAGCAGTACTTC. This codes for CASGGAGSYEQYF.

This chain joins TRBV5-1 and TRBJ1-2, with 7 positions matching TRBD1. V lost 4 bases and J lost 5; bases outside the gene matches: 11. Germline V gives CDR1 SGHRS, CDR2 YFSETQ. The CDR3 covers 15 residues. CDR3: CASSITGESWYGYTF. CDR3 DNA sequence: TGCGCCAGCAGCATCACAGGGGAATCGTGGTATGGCTACACCTTC.

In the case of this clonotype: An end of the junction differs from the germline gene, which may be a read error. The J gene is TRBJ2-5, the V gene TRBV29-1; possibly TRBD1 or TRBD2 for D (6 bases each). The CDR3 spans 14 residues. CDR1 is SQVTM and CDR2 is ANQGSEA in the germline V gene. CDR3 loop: CNVFTGGVGETQYF. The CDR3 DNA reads TGCAACGTTTTTACCGGGGGCGTGGGGGAGACCCAGTACTTC.

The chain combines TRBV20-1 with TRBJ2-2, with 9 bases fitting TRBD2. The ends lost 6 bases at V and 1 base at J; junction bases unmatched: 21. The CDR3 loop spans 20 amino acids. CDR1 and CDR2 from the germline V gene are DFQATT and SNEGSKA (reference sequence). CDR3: CSAIKIHRASGTLNTGELFF. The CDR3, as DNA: TGCAGTGCCATAAAAATCCACAGGGCTAGCGGGACATTGAACACCGGGGAGCTGTTTTTT.

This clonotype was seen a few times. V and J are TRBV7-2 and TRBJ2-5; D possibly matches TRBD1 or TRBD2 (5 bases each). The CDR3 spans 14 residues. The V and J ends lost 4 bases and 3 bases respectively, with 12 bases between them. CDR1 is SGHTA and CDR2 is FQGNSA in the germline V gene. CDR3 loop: CASSSGTVKETQYF. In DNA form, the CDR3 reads TGTGCCAGCAGCTCCGGGACCGTAAAAGAGACCCAGTACTTC.

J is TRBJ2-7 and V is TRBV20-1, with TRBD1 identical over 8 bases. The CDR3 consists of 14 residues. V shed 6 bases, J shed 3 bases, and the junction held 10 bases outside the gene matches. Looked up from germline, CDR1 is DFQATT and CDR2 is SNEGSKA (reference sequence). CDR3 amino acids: CSATDRASHYEQYF. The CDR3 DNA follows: TGCAGTGCCACGGACAGGGCGAGTCACTACGAGCAGTACTTC.

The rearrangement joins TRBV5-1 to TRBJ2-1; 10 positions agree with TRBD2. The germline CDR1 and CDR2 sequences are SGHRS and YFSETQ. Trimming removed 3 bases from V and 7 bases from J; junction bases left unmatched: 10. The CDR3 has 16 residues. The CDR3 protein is CASSSISGGAKNEQFF. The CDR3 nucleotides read TGCGCCAGCAGCTCCATCAGCGGGGGGGCCAAGAATGAGCAGTTCTTC.

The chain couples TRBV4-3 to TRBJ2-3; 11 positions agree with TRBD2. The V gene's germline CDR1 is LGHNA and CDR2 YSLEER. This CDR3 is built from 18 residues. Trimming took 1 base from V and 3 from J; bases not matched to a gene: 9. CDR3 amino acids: CASSQVRASGGSTDTQYF. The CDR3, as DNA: TGCGCCAGCAGCCAAGTAAGGGCTAGCGGGGGGTCGACAGATACGCAGTATTTT.

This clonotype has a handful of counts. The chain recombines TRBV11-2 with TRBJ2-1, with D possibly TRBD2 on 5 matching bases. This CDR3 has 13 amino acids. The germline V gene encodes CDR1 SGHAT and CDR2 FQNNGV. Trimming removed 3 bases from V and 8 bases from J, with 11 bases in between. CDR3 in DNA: TGTGCCAGCAGCTTTATCGGGATCTATGAGCAGTTCTTC. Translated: CASSFIGIYEQFF.